This T cell receptor (beta chain) derives from a study of T cell repertoires in cytomegalovirus infection. About the study: Public TCR beta signatures provided an indication of both CMV infection and a matching HLA type.

Via MiXCR, TCRdb re-called the reads, giving one row per CDR3 protein. Of 200,000 or so distinct CDR3 sequences listed, approximately 38% were seen once; the top ten hold more than 50%. In the case of this clonotype: The antigen remains undetermined.

Overall study findings and caveats: Summed frequency of public TCR beta families distinguished CMV carriers with the relevant HLA.

This receptor was identified in a human donor in good health (CMV status not recorded). Some clones in this sample may be carry-over from other donors' samples. Sample: CD8+ T cells from cultured PBMCs, taken from culture after CMV antigen stimulation.

The DNA of the CDR3 is TGTGCCAGCAGCCACGCTGGATCAGCTAACTATGGCTACACCTTC. Its translation is CASSHAGSANYGYTF. This chain uses TRBV4-2 with TRBJ1-2; D remains unclear. CDR3 length equals 15 residues. Trimming took off 3 bases at V and 0 bases at J, with 11 bases between the two ends. Germline assignment: CDR1 LGHNA and CDR2 YNFKEQ.